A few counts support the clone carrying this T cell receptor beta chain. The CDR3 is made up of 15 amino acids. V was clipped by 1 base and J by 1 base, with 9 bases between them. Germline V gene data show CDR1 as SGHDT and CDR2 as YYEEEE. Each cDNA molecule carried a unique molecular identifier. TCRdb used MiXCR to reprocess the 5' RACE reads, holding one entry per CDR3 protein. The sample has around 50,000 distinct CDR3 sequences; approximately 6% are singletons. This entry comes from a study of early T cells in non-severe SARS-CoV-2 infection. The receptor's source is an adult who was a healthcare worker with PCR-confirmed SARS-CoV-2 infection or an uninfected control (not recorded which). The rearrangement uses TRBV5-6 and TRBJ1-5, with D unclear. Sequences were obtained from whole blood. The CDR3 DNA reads TGTGCCAGCAGCTTGTCAGGCAGAAGCAATCAGCCCCAGCATTTT. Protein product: CASSLSGRSNQPQHF.